The table lists the clone carrying this TCR beta chain with a count of one. The data were taken from a study of blood T cell repertoires in COVID-19. On the study more broadly: Whether acute or convalescent, the COVID-19 samples came from the United States, Italy and Spain. From T cells, B-cell-depleted T cells, or PBMCs came the material, which was cDNA or gDNA.

CDR1 SGHKS and CDR2 YYEKEE come from the germline V gene (reference sequence). V gave up 4 bases and J gave up 3 bases, with 22 bases separating them. The CDR3 length is 17 residues. Authors' data handling: Cell counts per sample came from amplifying reference gene primers. Measured with immunoSEQ multiplex PCR; TCRdb has only the in-frame clones, and not every one. From that table come the V and J calls and clone size; the DNA was used to work out D and trimming. The sample records about 300,000 clones, about 87% being singletons. The material sequenced was peripheral blood. This receptor was obtained from a woman aged 25-40 years who had recovered from COVID-19. J is TRBJ1-1 and V is TRBV5-5; D is possibly TRBD1 (5 bases). As DNA, the CDR3 is TGTGCCAGCAGCATTTGGGGGGATAGTATCAGGGACACTGAAGCTTTCTTT. Amino acid sequence: CASSIWGDSIRDTEAFF.